The 10 T cell receptor beta chains below were found in one sample sequenced in a study of blood T cell repertoires in COVID-19. The method was immunoSEQ multiplex PCR; TCRdb's version includes in-frame clones alone and lacks a portion of them. The table has hundreds of thousands of clones, about 83% seen once; the top ten hold approximately 5.9%. Sequencing was done on a sample of peripheral blood. The receptors were gathered from a man aged 80 or over with acute or convalescent COVID-19.

The V and J genes are TRBV5-1 and TRBJ2-7, with D possibly TRBD1 on 6 matching bases. The length of the CDR3 is 16 residues. Trimming removed 3 bases at V and 2 bases at J, with 18 bases between. CDR1 SGHRS and CDR2 YFSETQ come from the germline V gene. The CDR3 loop reads CASSSSTGPSTYEQYF. CDR3 in DNA: TGCGCCAGCAGCTCCTCCACAGGGCCATCAACCTACGAGCAGTACTTC.

The chain joins TRBV3-1 (or the pseudogene TRBV3-2) to TRBJ1-5, with D perhaps TRBD1 (5 bases). V was pared by 5 bases and J by 10 bases, with 21 bases between. The CDR3 runs to 15 residues. Per germline, CDR1 LGHDT and CDR2 YNNKEL (reference sequence). The CDR3 DNA sequence: TGTGCCAGCAGCAGGGGTGAAGCCGCGCTTTTTCCCCAGCATTTT. Residues: CASSRGEAALFPQHF.

This chain connects TRBV9 to TRBJ2-5; 10 bases are a match to TRBD2. The CDR3 consists of 16 residues. Trimming removed 0 bases from V and 1 base from J; junction bases left unmatched: 3. Germline CDR1 and CDR2: SGDLS and YYNGEE. CDR3 DNA sequence: TGTGCCAGCAGCGTAGGTAGCGGGGGGACCCAAGAGACCCAGTACTTC. It translates to CASSVGSGGTQETQYF.

This chain uses TRBV7-2 with TRBJ2-5; 7 positions match TRBD1. This CDR3 region has 14 residues. Looked up from germline, CDR1 is SGHTA and CDR2 is FQGNSA. V lost 4 bases and J lost 5; bases outside the gene matches: 7. CDR3 in DNA: TGTGCCAGCAGCTCTACACTACAGGGGGAGACCCAGTACTTC. Its protein is CASSSTLQGETQYF.

This clone has at least ten counts. This chain connects TRBV28 to TRBJ1-5; maybe TRBD1 (5 bases). CDR1 and CDR2 from the germline V gene are MDHEN and SYDVKM. V shed 5 bases and J shed 9 bases, with 14 bases lying between them. The CDR3 spans 13 residues. The CDR3 nucleotides are TGTGCCAGCAGTCTACTATCAGGGTCGCCCCAGCATTTT. It specifies CASSLLSGSPQHF.

The chain joins TRBV29-1 to TRBJ2-3, with a tentative D call TRBD2 (5 bases). Germline V CDR1 and CDR2: SQVTM, ANQGSEA. Trimming took 6 bases from V and 0 from J, leaving 13 bases between them. This CDR3 is 14 amino acids long. CDR3 sequence reads: CSVNGGFSTDTQYF. CDR3 DNA sequence: TGCAGCGTCAACGGCGGGTTTAGCACAGATACGCAGTATTTT.

This clone was counted a few times. The chain carries TRBV6-4 and TRBJ1-6; TRBD1 agrees at 7 bases. CDR3 length: 16 residues. V lost 0 bases to trimming and J lost 7 bases; unmatched junction nucleotides: 6. CDR1 is MRHNA and CDR2 is SNTAGT in the germline V gene. The CDR3 DNA reads as TGTGCCAGCAGTGACTCTAAGGGACAGAAGAATTCACCCCTCCACTTT. Translated, it gives CASSDSKGQKNSPLHF.

The rearrangement uses TRBV30 and TRBJ1-2, with 10 bases lining up with TRBD1. Trimming removed 6 bases from V and 8 bases from J; junction bases left unmatched: 6. The germline gives CDR1 GTSNPN, CDR2 SVGIG (reference sequence). The CDR3 is 12 amino acids. In DNA form, the CDR3 reads TGTGCCTGTGACAGGGGGCTAGGGGGCTACACCTTC. The encoded protein is CACDRGLGGYTF.

DNA of the CDR3: TGTGCCAGCAGCTTCCCGGGACAGGGTAACACTGAAGCTTTCTTT. Protein product: CASSFPGQGNTEAFF. The gene calls are TRBV7-9 and TRBJ1-1; 9 nucleotides match TRBD1. The CDR3 consists of 15 residues. V lost 3 bases and J lost 2; bases outside the gene matches: 4. CDR1 is SEHNR and CDR2 is FQNEAQ in the germline V gene (reference sequence). Based on the CDR3 plus reference TRBV7-9 and TRBJ1-1, the full variable domain is DTGVSQNPRHKITKRGQNVTFRCDPISEHNRLYWYRQTLGQGPEFLTYFQNEAQLEKSRLLSDRFSAERPKGSFSTLEIQRTEQGDSAMYLCASSFPGQGNTEAFFGQGTRLTVV.

The V call is TRBV5-1, the J call TRBJ2-7, with D possibly TRBD2 on 7 matching bases. The V gene lost 4 bases and the J gene lost 2 bases, with 13 bases spanning the gap. The CDR3 loop spans 14 amino acids. In germline, CDR1 is SGHRS, CDR2 YFSETQ. CDR3 protein: CASSGAGQTYEQYF. DNA of the CDR3: TGCGCCAGCAGCGGAGCGGGACAAACCTACGAGCAGTACTTC.